These 29 T cell receptor beta chains came from one sample sequenced in a study of early T cells in non-severe SARS-CoV-2 infection. One entry per CDR3 protein, called by TCRdb with MiXCR from the 5' RACE reads. The repertoire includes 35,000 to 45,000 distinct CDR3 sequences, 12% of them detected once, and 16% sits in the top ten. The source material was whole blood. Every receptor here comes from an adult who was a healthcare worker with PCR-confirmed SARS-CoV-2 infection or an uninfected control (not recorded which).

This clonotype was detected many times. The V gene is TRBV18, the J gene TRBJ2-7; maybe TRBD2 (5 bases). Trimming removed 6 bases at V and 5 bases at J, with 17 bases between. Germline V gene lookup returns CDR1 KGHSH and CDR2 LQKENI. The CDR3 has 14 residues. The CDR3 DNA reads as TGTGCCAGCTCCCCAGCCCCCGCGGGTCACGAGCAGTACTTC. Its translation is CASSPAPAGHEQYF.

This clonotype has ten or more counts. The chain couples TRBV19 to TRBJ2-7; no definite D call. CDR3 size: 13 residues. Germline V gene data show CDR1 as LNHDA and CDR2 as SQIVND (reference sequence). The V end was cut by 9 bases, the J end by 4 bases, with 16 bases between. CDR3 region: CASWLFGRYEQYF. The CDR3 coding sequence is TGTGCCAGCTGGCTCTTTGGAAGGTACGAGCAGTACTTC.

This clonotype was recorded at least ten times. The J gene is TRBJ2-7, the V gene TRBV29-1; TRBD1 matches 9 bases. Germline CDR1 reads SQVTM; CDR2 reads ANQGSEA. V dropped 6 bases and J dropped 5; count of bases not matched to a gene: 11. The CDR3 spans 14 residues. DNA of the CDR3: TGCAGCGTGGACACCGGGACAGGGCTCCACGAGCAGTACTTC. Protein product: CSVDTGTGLHEQYF.

This clonotype was seen repeatedly, ten times or more. The chain links TRBV6-2 or TRBV6-3 to TRBJ1-2; the match to TRBD1 covers 7 bases. The CDR3 extends over 13 amino acids. Trimming removed 6 bases from V and 5 bases from J; junction bases left unmatched: 6. In germline, CDR1 is MNHEY, CDR2 SVGEGT. The CDR3 sequence is CASSRDSQYGYTF. CDR3 bases: TGTGCCAGCAGCCGGGACAGCCAATATGGCTACACCTTC.

This clonotype was counted between two and nine times. The genes are TRBV10-3 and TRBJ2-3; D tentatively reads TRBD1 or TRBD2 (6 bases each). V gave up 4 bases and J gave up 4 bases, with 18 bases separating them. The CDR3 extends over 16 amino acids. Germline V gene sequence: CDR1 ENHRY, CDR2 SYGVKD. CDR3: CAISARSGAGPDTQYF. The CDR3 coding sequence is TGTGCCATCAGTGCTCGATCGGGGGCCGGACCAGATACGCAGTATTTT.

The chain carries TRBV24-1 and TRBJ2-7; D gene ambiguous. The CDR3 loop spans 13 amino acids. V dropped 5 bases and J dropped 2 bases, with 9 bases sitting between them. Per the germline V gene, CDR1 is KGHDR and CDR2 is SFDVKD. The CDR3 loop reads CATSGGSPYEQYF. CDR3 in DNA: TGTGCCACCAGTGGGGGTTCCCCCTACGAGCAGTACTTC.

This clonotype was observed at least ten times. The rearrangement links TRBV3-1 to TRBJ2-7; a possible D gene is TRBD1 (6 bases). The CDR3 has 11 amino acids. Germline values: CDR1 LGHDT, CDR2 YNNKEL (reference sequence). Trimming removed 8 bases at V and 6 bases at J, with 11 bases between. The CDR3 sequence is CASGDTTEQYF. CDR3 in DNA: TGTGCCAGCGGGGACACTACCGAGCAGTACTTC.

The chain uses TRBV12-3 or TRBV12-4 and TRBJ2-3, with 11 positions matching TRBD2. The CDR3 is 15 residues long. Losses at the gene ends were 6 bases for V and 6 bases for J; bases not matched to a gene: 8. CDR3 amino acids: CASSFSGRAGDTQYF. The CDR3 DNA is TGTGCCAGCAGCTTTAGCGGGAGGGCCGGTGATACGCAGTATTTT.

The chain is built from TRBV6-5 and TRBJ2-1; perhaps D is TRBD1 or TRBD2 (6 bases each). The germline V and J ends were trimmed by 4 bases and 9 bases, with 13 bases remaining between them. CDR1 MNHEY and CDR2 SVGAGI come from the germline V gene. This CDR3 spans 13 amino acids. The DNA for the CDR3 is TGTGCCAGCAGTTTGGGGGGCCGGAGTGAGCAGTTCTTC. Translation: CASSLGGRSEQFF.

V usage is TRBV6-5 and J usage is TRBJ2-1; D call uncertain. CDR3 length equals 13 residues. Per germline, CDR1 MNHEY and CDR2 SVGAGI. With 7 bases removed from V and 6 bases from J, the gap between germline ends came to 13 bases. The CDR3 nucleotides are TGTGCCAGCATTCGGCGGCTTCTCAATGAGCAGTTCTTC. Its translation is CASIRRLLNEQFF.

This clonotype was counted only a few times. The chain combines TRBV28 with TRBJ1-1; D perhaps matches TRBD1 (6 bases). Germline CDR1 and CDR2: MDHEN and SYDVKM. The ends were cut back, 6 bases at V and 4 bases at J, with 18 bases in the middle. The CDR3 totals 15 residues. DNA of the CDR3: TGTGCCAGCAGCGCCCCCACAGGGATTCGCACTGAAGCTTTCTTT. Translation gives CASSAPTGIRTEAFF.

A few counts support this clonotype. V is TRBV4-3 and J is TRBJ2-1; 7 nucleotides line up with TRBD1. V dropped 1 base and J dropped 2; count of bases not matched to a gene: 5. Germline lookup yields CDR1 LGHNA and CDR2 YSLEER. CDR3 length equals 16 residues. CDR3 nucleotide sequence: TGCGCCAGCAGCCAAGTGACAGGGTGGACCTACAATGAGCAGTTCTTC. Translated, it gives CASSQVTGWTYNEQFF.

This clonotype was found a few times. With a much larger clone just one base away, this may be a read error. The rearrangement uses TRBV6-2 or TRBV6-3 and TRBJ2-2; D uncertain. The CDR3 extends over 14 amino acids. Looked up from germline, CDR1 is MNHEY and CDR2 is SVGEGT. V was clipped by 6 bases and J by 4 bases, with 12 bases between them. The CDR3 nucleotides read TGTGCCAGCAGGCCTATCGACGCCACCGGGGAGCTGTTTTTT. This codes for CASRPIDATGELFF.

The rearrangement joins TRBV12-3 or TRBV12-4 to TRBJ1-1; D is uncertain. Trimming removed 5 bases from V and 5 bases from J, with 9 bases in between. The CDR3 spans 12 residues. The CDR3 DNA reads as TGTGCCAGCAGTACTACCTATACTGAAGCTTTCTTT. Residues: CASSTTYTEAFF.

This clonotype has more than one count but fewer than ten. This rearrangement joins TRBV2 to TRBJ2-7; D is unresolved. The V and J ends lost 6 bases and 4 bases respectively, with 4 bases between them. This CDR3 is 10 amino acids long. Germline-derived CDR1 and CDR2 are SNHLY and FYNNEI. The CDR3 bases are TGTGCCAGCAGCGTGTACGAGCAGTACTTC. Residues: CASSVYEQYF.

In its sample, this clonotype was seen many times. The chain joins TRBV11-2 to TRBJ1-1; D gene uncertain. V lost 5 bases to trimming and J lost 6 bases, with 7 bases between them. CDR3 length: 11 residues. CDR1 SGHAT and CDR2 FQNNGV come from the germline V gene. The CDR3 loop reads CASSPGSEAFF. CDR3 DNA sequence: TGTGCCAGCAGCCCCGGGTCTGAAGCTTTCTTT.

This clonotype was seen ten or more times. The chain uses TRBV9 and TRBJ2-7, with D possibly being TRBD2 (6 bases). This CDR3 comprises 12 residues. Germline CDR1 is SGDLS and CDR2 is YYNGEE. The V end was cut by 3 bases, the J end by 6 bases, with 10 bases between. CDR3 sequence: CASSGQGGEQYF. The CDR3 DNA reads TGTGCCAGCAGCGGCCAGGGAGGCGAGCAGTACTTC.

The table lists this clonotype with many counts. The V call is TRBV6-9, the J call TRBJ2-2, with D perhaps matching TRBD2 (5 bases). The CDR3 consists of 18 residues. Deletions cut 8 bases from V and 2 bases from J, with 24 bases between. From germline, CDR1 is MNHGY and CDR2 SVAAGI. In nucleotides, the CDR3 is TGTGCCAGCGAAACCGAGGCGGGTGGAGGAATAAACACCGGGGAGCTGTTTTTT. Protein product: CASETEAGGGINTGELFF.

The V gene is TRBV7-2, the J gene TRBJ1-1; 8 bases align to TRBD1. Per the germline V gene, CDR1 is SGHTA and CDR2 is FQGNSA. The CDR3 has 13 amino acids. Trimming at V came to 5 bases and at J to 7 bases, leaving 6 bases not matched to a gene. CDR3 amino acids: CASSIQGGSEAFF. Written as DNA, the CDR3 is TGTGCCAGCAGCATACAGGGGGGCAGTGAAGCTTTCTTT.

On this clonotype: A read error may explain this, as a much larger clone is one base away. This chain connects TRBV10-2 to TRBJ2-1; unclear D gene. The CDR3 extends over 12 amino acids. The germline V gene encodes CDR1 WSHSY and CDR2 SAAADI. Trimming removed 2 bases from V and 8 bases from J, with 7 bases in between. The CDR3 loop reads CASSERRYEQFF. The CDR3, as DNA: TGCGCCAGCAGTGAGAGAAGGTATGAGCAGTTCTTC.

Ten or more counts support this clonotype. This chain uses TRBV6-2 or TRBV6-3 with TRBJ2-7; D gene ambiguous. The CDR3 contains 14 residues. With 4 bases removed from V and 3 bases from J, the gap between germline ends came to 13 bases. The V gene's germline CDR1 is MNHEY and CDR2 SVGEGT. The CDR3 bases are TGTGCCAGCAGTTCCCCCGAGTCGGGCTACGAGCAGTACTTC. It yields the protein CASSSPESGYEQYF.

This clonotype was found a few times. The rearrangement uses TRBV6-6 and TRBJ2-5; D remains unclear. The CDR3 is made up of 12 amino acids. Germline-derived CDR1 and CDR2 are MNHNY and SVGAGI (reference sequence). V was shortened by 7 bases and J by 7 bases, with 13 bases between the two germline ends. The CDR3 region is CASKPGSGTQYF. CDR3 coding DNA: TGTGCCAGCAAGCCCGGGTCAGGGACCCAGTACTTC.

At least ten counts were recorded for this clonotype. The rearrangement joins TRBV29-1 to TRBJ2-1; 8 nucleotides match TRBD2. With 7 bases clipped from V and 0 bases from J, the junction kept 17 bases outside the gene matches. The length of the CDR3 is 18 residues. Germline V lookup: CDR1 SQVTM, CDR2 ANQGSEA. The CDR3 sequence: CSADGSGTPYSSYNEQFF. CDR3 sequence (DNA): TGCAGCGCTGACGGTAGCGGGACCCCCTACAGCTCCTACAATGAGCAGTTCTTC.

This clonotype was seen only a few times. The chain carries TRBV6-6 and TRBJ2-3; 7 bases map to TRBD2. V shed 2 bases, J shed 6 bases, and the junction held 14 bases outside the gene matches. Germline-derived CDR1 and CDR2 are MNHNY and SVGAGI (reference sequence). CDR3 size: 17 residues. The CDR3 sequence is CASSYGLGGDPRDTQYF. CDR3 DNA sequence: TGTGCCAGCAGTTACGGTTTGGGGGGGGACCCACGGGATACGCAGTATTTT.

The sample holds many counts of this clonotype. V and J are TRBV9 and TRBJ1-2, with a tentative D call TRBD1 (5 bases). Germline V CDR1 and CDR2: SGDLS, YYNGEE. Trimming removed 1 base from V and 4 bases from J, with 11 bases in between. This CDR3 spans 14 amino acids. CDR3 loop: CASSVKGDGYGYTF. The CDR3 DNA reads as TGTGCCAGCAGCGTAAAAGGGGACGGCTATGGCTACACCTTC.

This clonotype was picked up many times. The V and J genes are TRBV20-1 and TRBJ2-7; 7 positions agree with TRBD1. Losses at the gene ends were 3 bases for V and 2 bases for J; bases not matched to a gene: 10. Germline V CDR1 and CDR2: DFQATT, SNEGSKA (reference sequence). This CDR3 region has 15 residues. The CDR3, as DNA: TGCAGTGCTAGCAGGCCGACAGGGAGAGCCTACGAGCAGTACTTC. This gives the protein CSASRPTGRAYEQYF.

This clonotype was detected ten times or more. This chain links TRBV5-1 with TRBJ2-7; D is unclear. The germline CDR1 and CDR2 sequences are SGHRS and YFSETQ. V was trimmed by 0 bases and J by 6 bases, leaving 19 bases between them. CDR3 size: 16 residues. The CDR3 spells CASSLARFQYGSEQYF. CDR3 coding DNA: TGCGCCAGCAGCTTGGCCCGGTTCCAGTATGGGTCCGAGCAGTACTTC.

This clonotype was counted at least ten times. The rearrangement joins TRBV6-5 to TRBJ1-1; D remains unclear. CDR3 size: 13 residues. Trimming removed 7 bases at V and 2 bases at J, with 11 bases between. The germline V gene has CDR1 MNHEY and CDR2 SVGAGI. Here the CDR3 reads CASNHGANTEAFF. The DNA of the CDR3 is TGTGCCAGCAATCATGGCGCTAACACTGAAGCTTTCTTT.

The chain carries TRBV29-1 and TRBJ2-7; D possibly uses TRBD1 or TRBD2 (5 bases each). CDR1 is SQVTM, CDR2 ANQGSEA, per germline. The length of the CDR3 is 13 residues. V lost 3 bases and J 3 bases, leaving 12 bases between the germline ends. DNA of the CDR3: TGCAGCGTTGAGGGCCAGGGAGACTACGAGCAGTACTTC. This translates into CSVEGQGDYEQYF.